This T cell receptor beta chain was recovered during a study of shared clonotypes between healthy human individuals. The CDR3 runs to 17 residues. Germline-derived CDR1 and CDR2 are MDHEN and SYDVKM. The germline V and J ends were trimmed by 3 bases and 3 bases, with 18 bases remaining between them. Sequenced by immunoSEQ multiplex PCR; TCRdb stores in-frame clones only, minus some. Of about 600,000 clones in the sample, approximately 97% were seen once. Specimen: naive CD4+ T cells sorted from blood. The sample's subset: CD45RA+ positively selected. The V gene is TRBV28, the J gene TRBJ1-5, with D perhaps TRBD1 (6 bases). This TCR derives from a woman aged 25 to 39 in good health. DNA for the CDR3: TGTGCCAGCAGTTTTGCCGACAGGAGACCCCCCAATCAGCCCCAGCATTTT. It encodes CASSFADRRPPNQPQHF.